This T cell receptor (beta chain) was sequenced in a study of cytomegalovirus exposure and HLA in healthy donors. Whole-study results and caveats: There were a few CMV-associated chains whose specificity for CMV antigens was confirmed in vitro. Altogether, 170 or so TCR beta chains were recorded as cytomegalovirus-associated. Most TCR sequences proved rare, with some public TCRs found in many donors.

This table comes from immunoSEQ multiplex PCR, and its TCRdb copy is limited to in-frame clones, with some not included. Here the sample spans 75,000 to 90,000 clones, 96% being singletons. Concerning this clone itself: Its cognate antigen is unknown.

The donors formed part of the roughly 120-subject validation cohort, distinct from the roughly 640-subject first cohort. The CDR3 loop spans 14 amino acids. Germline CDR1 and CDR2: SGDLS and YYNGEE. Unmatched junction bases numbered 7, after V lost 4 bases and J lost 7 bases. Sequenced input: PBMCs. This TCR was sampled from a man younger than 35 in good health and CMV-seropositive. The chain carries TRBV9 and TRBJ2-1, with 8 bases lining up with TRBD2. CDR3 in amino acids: CASSPRPSGNEQFF. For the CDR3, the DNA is TGTGCCAGCAGCCCCAGGCCTAGCGGGAATGAGCAGTTCTTC.